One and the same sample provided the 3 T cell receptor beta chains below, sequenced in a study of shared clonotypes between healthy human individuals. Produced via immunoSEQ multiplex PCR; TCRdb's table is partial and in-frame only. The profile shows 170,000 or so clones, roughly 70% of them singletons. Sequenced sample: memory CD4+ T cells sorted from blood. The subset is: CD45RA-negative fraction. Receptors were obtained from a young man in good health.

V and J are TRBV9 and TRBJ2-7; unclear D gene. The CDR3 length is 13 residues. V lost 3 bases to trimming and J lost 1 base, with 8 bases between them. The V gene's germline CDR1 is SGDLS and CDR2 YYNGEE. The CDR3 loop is CASSASNSYEQYF. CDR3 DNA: TGTGCCAGCAGCGCCAGTAATTCCTACGAGCAGTACTTC.

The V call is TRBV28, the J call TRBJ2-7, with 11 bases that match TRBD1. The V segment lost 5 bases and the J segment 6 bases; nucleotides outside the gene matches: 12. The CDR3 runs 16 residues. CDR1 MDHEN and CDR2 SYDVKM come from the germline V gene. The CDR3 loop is CASSLLSGTGGGEQYF. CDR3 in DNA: TGTGCCAGCAGTCTACTATCTGGGACAGGGGGTGGCGAGCAGTACTTC.

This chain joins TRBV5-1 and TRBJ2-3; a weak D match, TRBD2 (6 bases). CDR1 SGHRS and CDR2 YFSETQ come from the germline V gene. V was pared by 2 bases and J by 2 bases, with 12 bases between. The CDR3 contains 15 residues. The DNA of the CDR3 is TGCGCCAGCAGCTTTAGCGGCGTAAACACAGATACGCAGTATTTT. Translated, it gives CASSFSGVNTDTQYF.